This TCR beta chain appears in the sequencing data of a study of T cells in Graves' hyperthyroidism and ophthalmopathy. Points on this clonotype: Its antigen is still unknown.

Together with thyroid ultrasound, orbital computed tomography, serum thyroxine and TRAb, clinical symptoms were used for diagnoses. Per the germline V gene, CDR1 is LNHDA and CDR2 is SQIVND (reference sequence). The CDR3 sequence is 14 residues long. V lost 9 bases and J lost 1; bases outside the gene matches: 9. Researchers amplified the TCR beta CDR3 regions from RNA transcripts. TCR CDR3 underwent first-round RT-PCR with the HTBI primer set. TCRdb recomputed calls from the multiplex PCR reads with MiXCR, one row per CDR3 protein. The sample consists of hundreds of thousands of distinct CDR3 sequences, 11% to 15% of them appearing once. Overall study results and limits: Stable hyperthyroidism was told apart from ophthalmopathy by a model built on 13 V-J features. Blood also held most thyroid clonotypes expanded beyond 0.001. With a median lead of around 6.7 months before onset, the model predicted ophthalmopathy.

Sequencing was performed on blood. The chain couples TRBV19 to TRBJ2-7; 7 bases are shared with TRBD1. The TCR was taken from a woman aged 40-49 years with Graves' hyperthyroidism. The CDR3 coding sequence is TGTGCCAGCCACTCCCGGGACAGATCCTACGAGCAGTACTTC. This codes for CASHSRDRSYEQYF.